The entry below gives a single T cell receptor beta chain sequence along with its context. Looked up from germline, CDR1 is SQVTM and CDR2 is ANQGSEA. V was clipped by 6 bases and J by 7 bases; unmatched bases: 9. This CDR3 contains 13 residues. Per the study methods: Amplifying reference gene primers gave estimates of nucleated cell counts. Only in-frame clones appear in the TCRdb table, and some are missing; sequencing was by immunoSEQ multiplex PCR. V and J calls and clone size follow that table, whereas D and trimming were derived from the DNA. The sample includes 110,000 or so clones, over 80% of them seen just once. This sample is drawn from a study of blood T cell repertoires in COVID-19. Study context: Whether acute or convalescent, the COVID-19 samples came from the United States, Italy and Spain. In each case, the material was cDNA or gDNA derived from T cells, B-cell-depleted T cells, or PBMCs.

This TCR was sampled from a woman aged 50 to 60 with acute or convalescent COVID-19. The V gene is TRBV29-1, the J gene TRBJ1-2; 9 nucleotides match TRBD1. The sequenced material came from peripheral blood. This chain's CDR3 is CSVPGQGKSGYTF. The CDR3 nucleotides are TGCAGCGTCCCGGGACAGGGAAAGAGTGGCTACACCTTC.